Following are 9 T cell receptor beta chains from one sample sequenced in a study of blood T cell repertoires in COVID-19. This table comes from immunoSEQ multiplex PCR, and its TCRdb copy is limited to in-frame clones, with some not included. The table lists 400,000 to 450,000 clones, around nine tenths of them singletons. The specimen was peripheral blood. These receptors were taken from a young man with COVID-19, enrolled during active disease.

The V gene is TRBV5-1, the J gene TRBJ2-5; TRBD2 aligns across 12 bases. The CDR3 has 16 amino acids. CDR1 is SGHRS, CDR2 YFSETQ, per germline. Trimming removed 3 bases from V and 5 bases from J; junction bases left unmatched: 8. The CDR3, as DNA: TGCGCCAGCAGCTCGCGGACTAGCGGGGTGGGGGAGACCCAGTACTTC. Translating it yields CASSSRTSGVGETQYF.

The CDR3 DNA sequence: TGTGCCAGCAAGGAATACCGGGTGGTGGCTGAAGCTTTCTTT. Amino acid sequence: CASKEYRVVAEAFF. The V and J genes are TRBV6-5 and TRBJ1-1; D ambiguous. CDR3 length: 14 amino acids. Trimming shortened V by 7 bases and J by 6 bases, and 18 bases separated the two germline ends. Germline V gene sequence: CDR1 MNHEY, CDR2 SVGAGI.

The chain carries TRBV19 and TRBJ2-4; tentatively, D is TRBD1 (6 bases). CDR3 length: 17 amino acids. CDR1 is LNHDA and CDR2 is SQIVND in the germline V gene (reference sequence). V lost 5 bases, J lost 0 bases, and 17 bases lay in between. CDR3 bases: TGTGCCAGTAGTCGGGACGGGACAACTCTAGCCAAAAACATTCAGTACTTC. This translates into CASSRDGTTLAKNIQYF.

The chain carries TRBV10-3 and TRBJ1-5; 7 nucleotides agree with TRBD1. Germline CDR1 is ENHRY and CDR2 is SYGVKD. Trimming removed 5 bases from V and 7 bases from J; junction bases left unmatched: 17. The CDR3 is 17 amino acids. The CDR3 DNA reads TGTGCCATCAGTTCCCACGCGACAGGGACCGTGGGACAGCCCCAGCATTTT. Protein: CAISSHATGTVGQPQHF.

This rearrangement joins TRBV5-4 to TRBJ2-1, with 16 bases fitting TRBD2. The V gene's germline CDR1 is SGHNT and CDR2 YYREEE (reference sequence). With V trimmed by 3 bases and J by 8 bases, 11 bases remained unmatched. The CDR3 loop spans 18 amino acids. The CDR3 DNA sequence: TGTGCCAGCAGCTCCTTCGGGACTAGCGGGAGGGGCCCCCATGAGCAGTTCTTC. Translating it yields CASSSFGTSGRGPHEQFF.

This clone has more than one count but fewer than ten. The genes are TRBV3-1 (or the pseudogene TRBV3-2) and TRBJ2-3; 8 nucleotides match TRBD2. This CDR3 contains 17 residues. The V and J ends lost 0 bases and 4 bases, in that order; junction bases with no gene match: 9. Germline V gene lookup returns CDR1 LGHDT and CDR2 YNNKEL (reference sequence). The CDR3 spells CASSQEFSGRWADTQYF. CDR3 sequence (DNA): TGTGCCAGCAGCCAAGAATTCAGCGGGAGATGGGCAGATACGCAGTATTTT.

This chain connects TRBV7-2 to TRBJ1-6, with a tentative D call TRBD1 (6 bases). This CDR3 is built from 15 residues. V shed 5 bases and J shed 9 bases, with 17 bases lying between them. From germline, CDR1 is SGHTA and CDR2 FQGNSA. The CDR3 DNA reads as TGTGCCAGCAGCCCCTACAGGGATTTTACTTCACCCCTCCACTTT. Translating it yields CASSPYRDFTSPLHF.

This sequence joins TRBV27 and TRBJ2-1; D is undetermined. Germline lookup yields CDR1 MNHEY and CDR2 SMNVEV (reference sequence). Trimming removed 5 bases from V and 0 bases from J, with 17 bases in between. The CDR3 length is 17 residues. The CDR3 region has the DNA TGTGCCAGCAGTCCCCCCCCGTCGAAGCCCTCCTACAATGAGCAGTTCTTC. As protein: CASSPPPSKPSYNEQFF.

This chain links TRBV5-8 with TRBJ2-7; 7 nucleotides match TRBD1. V shed 3 bases and J 4 bases; nucleotides not matched to a gene: 4. Germline V lookup: CDR1 SGHTS, CDR2 YDEGEE. CDR3 length equals 13 residues. Here the CDR3 DNA reads TGTGCCAGCAGCTCTGGGACAGCATACGAGCAGTACTTC. This gives the protein CASSSGTAYEQYF.